This T cell receptor (beta chain) was documented in a study of blood T cells in healthy people across ages (dated by TCRdb to 2014 to 2015). About the investigation overall: In model experiments, template switching captured about one uniquely barcoded TCR beta cDNA molecule for every two T cells. For two donors (one aged 18 to 29 and one aged 80 or older), the study analyzed two additional independent replicas of 1 million unique cDNA reads from the same blood draw. The donors were split into four age groups: young (average 16 years), middle-aged (around 40), aged (around 67) and long-lived (roughly 77). To track age-related changes in TCR beta repertoire diversity, the study relied on deep sequencing normalized with unique cDNA molecular identifiers.

What the study reported, not specific to this receptor: Because profiling used bulk unsorted PBMCs, naive and antigen-experienced compartments could not be compared conclusively. Compared with the aged group, more naive CD4+ T cells, fewer expanded clones and increased TCR diversity were shown by the long-lived group, suggesting age selection. A strong correlation was found between observed TCR beta diversity and the percentage of naive T cells measured by flow cytometry. Estimates of total diversity based on one million sequenced T cells were considered lower bounds and underestimates. The CMV infection status of donors was not known, potentially confounding age-related changes in expanded clonotypes. Observed TCR beta diversity per million T cells fell roughly linearly with age, and a significant reduction was already apparent by age about 36.

Ten or more counts support this clonotype. This clone's antigen is unknown. No clone much larger than this one lies a single base away; base qualities are absent. Preparation of the library involved 5' RACE. Sequencing instrument: Illumina HiSeq 2500. The second PCR ran for roughly 6 to 11 cycles and used a J-beta primer mix along with a sample-barcoded 5' primer. A template-switch 5' adaptor carrying 12 random nucleotides introduced a unique molecular identifier onto each TCR beta cDNA molecule. Each sample yielded at least 3 million CDR3-containing paired-end reads. All of the RNA was converted into first-strand cDNA using the Mint cDNA synthesis kit, with a TRBC-specific oligonucleotide serving as the primer. Following uracil-DNA glycosylase treatment, all cDNA underwent a first 18-cycle PCR with the universal primers M1SS and BC2_uni_R. From the authors' description of their analysis: For normalization, 1 million high-quality reads were randomly selected from each sample, with every read carrying a distinct molecular identifier. Reads sharing molecular identifiers were discarded rather than binned into consensus sequences. MiTCR, run with a Q25 quality threshold and the strictest error-elimination algorithm, handled CDR3 identification, clonotype clustering and error correction. A nonparametric unseen species model using Euler transformation provided a lower-bound estimate of total TCR beta diversity. TCRdb reprocessed the public reads (quality trimming at Q25 with fastp, clone calling with MiXCR) and kept in-frame beta chains. Merged by CDR3 protein, the rows form single entries marked with the most common genes and DNA. TCRdb, rather than the study authors, made the V and J calls. Recorded for this sample are over 750,000 distinct CDR3 sequences; roughly 25% of them occurred a single time. Just under 9.5% of the sample goes to the ten largest clones.

CDR1 MDHEN and CDR2 SYDVKM were looked up in the germline V gene. V sheds 5 bases and J sheds 7 bases, leaving 9 bases between their ends. There are 12 amino acids in the CDR3, from cysteine to phenylalanine inclusive. The retained sequence is limited to the CDR3, 36 bases, with the frame set at the first base. The donors were roughly 40 Caucasian individuals from Russia, aged roughly 6 to 100 years, who were systemically healthy. Around 10 milliliters of peripheral blood were collected from each donor into EDTA-treated Vacutainer tubes. Ficoll-Paque density-gradient centrifugation was used to isolate PBMCs, with at least 6.5 million per sample. Trizol reagent was used to extract total RNA from the PBMCs, yielding at least 6 micrograms per sample. The percentages of naive CD45RAhigh/CD27high T cells were determined by flow cytometry on a PBMC aliquot from every donor. These same records also appear under a second study, on T cells of mothers and their children. Drawing on the second study: Donors were nine systemically healthy Caucasian individuals: three mothers and their six children. cDNA synthesis used all of the extracted RNA, with around 1.5 ug of RNA in each 15 ul reaction. In the second PCR, the M1S primer added sample barcodes and 2-4 random nucleotides. Over 9.5 million TCR beta CDR3 reads were obtained for each mother, and some 3 million reads were obtained for each child. Thymic selection shapes the output of TCR recombination in a similar way in related and unrelated pairs, and inherited differences have a minor effect. Normalized repertoire overlap in related mother-child pairs was always slightly higher than in unrelated mother-child pairs, but the difference was never significant. With a sensitivity of approximately 96 clones per million clonotypes, no persistent microchimeric T cell clones were detected. In the study, deep NGS was used to compare the TCR beta repertoires of mothers and children, and features distinguishing related mother-child pairs from unrelated individuals were sought. On average, the children were roughly 12 +/- 4 years old, while the mothers were about 38 +/- 4 years old. Libraries were sequenced on Illumina HiSeq 2000 with 100+100 nt paired-end reads after adapter ligation with NEBNext reagents. Mother and child libraries were prepared a month apart and sequenced in separate runs to prevent cross-contamination. For each donor, somewhere between about 500,000 and 2,300,000 distinct TCR beta clonotypes were identified. Naive TCR beta clonotypes were estimated from low-frequency clonotypes matched to each donor's FACS-determined naive share, without sorting.

The clonotype comes from a boy aged 5-17 years in good health. In this chain, TRBV28 is recombined with TRBJ2-1, with the D gene not clear enough to name. The sample was blood. The DNA sequence follows: TGTGCCAGCAGTCGGAGTGTAAATGAGCAGTTCTTC. This gives the protein CASSRSVNEQFF.